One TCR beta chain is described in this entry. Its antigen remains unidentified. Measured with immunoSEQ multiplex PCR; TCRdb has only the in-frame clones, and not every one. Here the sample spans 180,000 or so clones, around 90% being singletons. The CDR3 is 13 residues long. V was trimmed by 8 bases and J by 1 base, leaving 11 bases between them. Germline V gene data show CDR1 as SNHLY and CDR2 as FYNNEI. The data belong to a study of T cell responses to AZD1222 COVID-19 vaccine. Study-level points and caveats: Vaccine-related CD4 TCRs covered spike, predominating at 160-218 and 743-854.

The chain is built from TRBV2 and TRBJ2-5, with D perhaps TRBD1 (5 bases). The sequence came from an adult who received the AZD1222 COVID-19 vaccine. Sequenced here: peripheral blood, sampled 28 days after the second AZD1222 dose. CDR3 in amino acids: CASSGHIQETQYF. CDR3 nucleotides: TGTGCCAGCTCAGGACATATCCAAGAGACCCAGTACTTC.